This TCR beta chain was identified in a study of cytomegalovirus exposure and HLA in healthy donors. Study findings and constraints: There were some V segments, including TRBV6-2 and TRBV6-3, excluded as indistinguishable. Other equally common chains were less clonally expanded than HLA-associated TCR beta chains, a later analysis showed. Some highly shared sequence variants likely arose as a pipeline artifact.

Healthy bone marrow donors supplied every sample. For this clone: As yet, its antigen is unknown.

V shed 7 bases and J 2 bases; nucleotides not matched to a gene: 6. From germline, CDR1 is SNHLY and CDR2 FYNNEI. This CDR3 has 14 amino acids. The PCR made use of 60 Vbeta and 13 Jbeta primers. The method was immunoSEQ multiplex PCR; TCRdb's version includes in-frame clones alone and lacks a portion of them. The repertoire has about 190,000 clones, 81% of them found once; the top ten carry around 2%. The sample was PBMCs. The rearrangement links TRBV2 to TRBJ2-3; 7 nucleotides align to TRBD2. This receptor was identified in a woman between 18 and 29 years old in good health and CMV-seropositive. This CDR3 reads CASTQTSFTDTQYF. CDR3 nucleotide sequence: TGTGCCAGCACGCAGACTAGCTTCACAGATACGCAGTATTTT.